Following are 5 T cell receptor beta chains from one sample sequenced in a study of blood T cell repertoires in COVID-19. Clones were read by immunoSEQ multiplex PCR, and TCRdb kept only the in-frame ones, dropping some. The sample lists about 71,000 clones, about 91% occurring once. The sequencing sample was made of peripheral blood. The source of these receptors is a man between 45 and 60 years old with active COVID-19.

This sequence joins TRBV5-4 and TRBJ2-2; D is perhaps TRBD1 (5 bases). Trimming cost V 4 bases and J 4 bases, with 17 bases left between them. CDR3 length: 16 amino acids. Germline V gene lookup returns CDR1 SGHNT and CDR2 YYREEE (reference sequence). CDR3 bases: TGTGCCAGCAGCCCCCTCGCAGGACAACTCACCGGGGAGCTGTTTTTT. This encodes CASSPLAGQLTGELFF. The whole variable domain, filled in from reference TRBV5-4 and TRBJ2-2, reads ETGVTQSPTHLIKTRGQQVTLRCSSQSGHNTVSWYQQALGQGPQFIFQYYREEENGRGNFPPRFSGLQFPNYSSELNVNALELDDSALYLCASSPLAGQLTGELFFGEGSRLTVL.

CDR3 region: CASTQGAGNYGYTF. Written as DNA, the CDR3 is TGTGCCAGCACCCAGGGGGCAGGGAACTATGGCTACACCTTC. V and J are TRBV7-8 and TRBJ1-2; TRBD1 agrees at 8 bases. V shed 7 bases and J 2 bases; nucleotides not matched to a gene: 6. The CDR3 is 14 amino acids. Germline V CDR1 and CDR2: SGHVS, FQNEAQ.

This clone was recorded once. The J gene is TRBJ2-1, the V gene TRBV19; D unclear. From germline, CDR1 is LNHDA and CDR2 SQIVND (reference sequence). This CDR3 contains 13 residues. Trimming removed 2 bases at V and 7 bases at J, with 9 bases between. The CDR3 DNA reads as TGTGCCAGTAGTATAATTGTCGGGAATGAGCAGTTCTTC. Translation: CASSIIVGNEQFF.

The V and J genes are TRBV4-3 and TRBJ2-1; 12 bases are shared with TRBD2. Germline-derived CDR1 and CDR2 are LGHNA and YSLEER. CDR3 length: 18 amino acids. J gave up 2 bases and V 0 bases, and 5 bases lay outside the gene matches. The CDR3 here is CASSQDLLAGGAYNEQFF. CDR3 bases: TGCGCCAGCAGCCAAGATCTACTAGCGGGGGGCGCCTACAATGAGCAGTTCTTC.

The chain joins TRBV9 to TRBJ1-5; TRBD1 aligns across 11 bases. The J segment lost 2 bases and the V segment lost 3 bases, leaving 13 bases of the junction unmatched. From germline, CDR1 is SGDLS and CDR2 YYNGEE. The CDR3 contains 19 residues. CDR3 nucleotides: TGTGCCAGCAGCGCTCAGCCGGGACAGGGGGACAAACGCAATCAGCCCCAGCATTTT. Translation: CASSAQPGQGDKRNQPQHF. Supplemented by reference TRBV9 and TRBJ1-5, the full variable domain reads DSGVTQTPKHLITATGQRVTLRCSPRSGDLSVYWYQQSLDQGLQFLIQYYNGEERAKGNILERFSAQQFPDLHSELNLSSLELGDSALYFCASSAQPGQGDKRNQPQHFGDGTRLSIL.